Described below is a single T cell receptor (beta chain) sequence and its context. Authors' methods: Reference gene primers were amplified, and this amplification served to estimate nucleated cell counts. The method was immunoSEQ multiplex PCR; TCRdb's version includes in-frame clones alone and lacks a portion of them. The V and J calls and clone size were taken over from that table, and D and trimming were inferred from the DNA. Altogether about 120,000 clones are present, 75% to 90% being singletons, with the ten largest covering roughly 0.89%. The sample originates from a study of blood T cell repertoires in COVID-19. Across the study: There were acute and convalescent COVID-19 samples, and they came from the United States, Italy and Spain. PBMCs, B-cell-depleted T cells, or T cells were the source of the cDNA or gDNA that made up the material.

The germline V and J ends were trimmed by 3 bases and 4 bases, with 15 bases remaining between them. The CDR3 length is 15 residues. Germline V lookup: CDR1 LNHDA, CDR2 SQIVND (reference sequence). The rearrangement joins TRBV19 to TRBJ1-2; possibly TRBD1 for D (6 bases). The source of this sequence is a woman in her seventies with acute or convalescent COVID-19. The sample taken for sequencing was peripheral blood. The CDR3 loop is CASSMAGALTYGYTF. DNA for the CDR3: TGTGCCAGTAGTATGGCAGGGGCGCTGACCTATGGCTACACCTTC.